The clone carrying this T cell receptor beta chain occurred once. Its specificity is not known. This CDR3 spans 13 amino acids. CDR1 and CDR2 (germline): MNHNS, SASEGT. The V segment lost 6 bases and the J segment 5 bases; nucleotides outside the gene matches: 3. The sample belongs to a study of regulatory T cells in long-lasting Graves disease. As to time point: newly diagnosed GD, antithyroid drugs for less than 3 months. Following extraction of RNA from PBMCs, that RNA was used to make the TCR library. According to the study, TCR beta libraries were built with iRepertoire HTBI primers and CDR3-region Arm-PCR. MiXCR, run by TCRdb on the multiplex PCR reads, gives a single entry per CDR3 protein. The repertoire includes 360,000 or so distinct CDR3 sequences, approximately 16% of them detected once, and 30% sits in the top ten. Whole-study findings and limits: Researchers reported studying only peripheral blood, not thyroid tissue.

This same sample was also taken into another study, of T cells in Graves' hyperthyroidism and ophthalmopathy. That publication notes: HTBI primers drove first-round RT-PCR of the TCR CDR3.

This clonotype originated in a middle-aged man with Graves disease. This sequence joins TRBV6-1 and TRBJ2-3, with TRBD1 identical over 9 bases. Sequences were derived from peripheral blood mononuclear cells (PBMCs), sampled at new diagnosis, from a patient treated with antithyroid drugs. CDR3 residues: CASSRTGEDTQYF. The CDR3 bases are TGTGCCAGCAGCCGGACAGGGGAAGATACGCAGTATTTT.